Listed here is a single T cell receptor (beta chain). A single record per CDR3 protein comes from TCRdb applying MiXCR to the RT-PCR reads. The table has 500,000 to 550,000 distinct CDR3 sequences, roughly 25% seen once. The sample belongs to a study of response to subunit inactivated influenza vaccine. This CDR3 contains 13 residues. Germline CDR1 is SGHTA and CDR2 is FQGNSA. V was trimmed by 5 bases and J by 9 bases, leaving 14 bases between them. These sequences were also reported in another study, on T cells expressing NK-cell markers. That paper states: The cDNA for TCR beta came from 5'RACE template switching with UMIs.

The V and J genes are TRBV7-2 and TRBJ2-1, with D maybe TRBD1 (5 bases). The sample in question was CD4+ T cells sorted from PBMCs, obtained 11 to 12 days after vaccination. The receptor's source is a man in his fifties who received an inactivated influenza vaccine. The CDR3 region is CASSLKTAAEQFF. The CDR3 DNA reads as TGTGCCAGCAGCCTTAAGACAGCCGCTGAGCAGTTCTTC.